A single sample gave rise to the 2 T cell receptor beta chains below, sequenced in a study of blood T cells in healthy people across ages. Primers used in a second PCR of about 7 to 11 cycles were a sample-barcoded 5' primer and a J-beta primer mix. Using its own MiXCR run on the 5' RACE reads, TCRdb lists one record per CDR3 protein. This sample has 1.5 million to 2 million distinct CDR3 sequences, with over 25% found just once. The material sequenced was blood. Every receptor here comes from a woman aged 25 to 39 in good health.

This clonotype was recorded a few times. The chain has TRBV29-1 and TRBJ1-4, with 9 bases fitting TRBD1. This CDR3 spans 13 amino acids. The germline V gene encodes CDR1 SQVTM and CDR2 ANQGSEA. V dropped 3 bases and J dropped 4; count of bases not matched to a gene: 0. CDR3 region: CSVEGQGNEKLFF. The CDR3, as DNA: TGCAGCGTTGAGGGACAGGGTAATGAAAAACTGTTTTTT.

This clonotype was found many times. The rearrangement joins TRBV7-3 to TRBJ2-7, with D tentatively TRBD1 (7 bases). Germline CDR1 and CDR2: SGHTA and FQGTGA. This CDR3 spans 15 amino acids. V was cut by 5 bases and J by 0 bases, with 14 bases left in between. The CDR3 DNA reads TGTGCCAGCAGCATCTCAGGGGGGACCTCCTACGAGCAGTACTTC. This gives the protein CASSISGGTSYEQYF.